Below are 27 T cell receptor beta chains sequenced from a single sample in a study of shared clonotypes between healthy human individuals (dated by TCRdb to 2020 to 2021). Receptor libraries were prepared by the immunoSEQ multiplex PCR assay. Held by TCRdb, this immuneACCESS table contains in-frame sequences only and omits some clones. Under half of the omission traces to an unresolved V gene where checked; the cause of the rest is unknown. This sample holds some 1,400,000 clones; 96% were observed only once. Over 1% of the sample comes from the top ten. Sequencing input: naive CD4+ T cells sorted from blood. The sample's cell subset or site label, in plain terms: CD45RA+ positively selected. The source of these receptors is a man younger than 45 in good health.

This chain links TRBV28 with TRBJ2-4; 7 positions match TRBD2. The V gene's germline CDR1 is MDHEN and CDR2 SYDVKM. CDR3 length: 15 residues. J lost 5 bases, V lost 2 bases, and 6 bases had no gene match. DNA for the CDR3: TGTGCCAGCAGTTTACTGGCGGGAGCTCAAAACATTCAGTACTTC. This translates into CASSLLAGAQNIQYF. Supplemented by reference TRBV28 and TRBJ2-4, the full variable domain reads DVKVTQSSRYLVKRTGEKVFLECVQDMDHENMFWYRQDPGLGLRLIYFSYDVKMKEKGDIPEGYSVSREKKERFSLILESASTNQTSMYLCASSLLAGAQNIQYFGAGTRLSVL.

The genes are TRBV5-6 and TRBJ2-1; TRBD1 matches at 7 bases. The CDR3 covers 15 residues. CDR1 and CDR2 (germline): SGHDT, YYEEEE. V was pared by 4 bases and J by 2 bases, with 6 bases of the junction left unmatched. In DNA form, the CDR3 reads TGTGCCAGCAGCCCGGGACAGCAAACCTACAATGAGCAGTTCTTC. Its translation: CASSPGQQTYNEQFF.

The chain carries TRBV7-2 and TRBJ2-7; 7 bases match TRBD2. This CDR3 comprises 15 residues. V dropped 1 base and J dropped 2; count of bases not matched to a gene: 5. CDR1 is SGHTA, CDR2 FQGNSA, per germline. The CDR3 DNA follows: TGTGCCAGCAGCTTAGGGGGACTACAAACCTACGAGCAGTACTTC. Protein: CASSLGGLQTYEQYF.

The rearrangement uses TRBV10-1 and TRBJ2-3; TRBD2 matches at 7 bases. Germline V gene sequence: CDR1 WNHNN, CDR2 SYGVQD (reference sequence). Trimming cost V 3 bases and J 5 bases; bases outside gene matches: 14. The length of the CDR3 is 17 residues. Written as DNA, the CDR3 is TGCGCCAGCAGTGAATCCCCCGGGGCGGGAGTTGGAGATACGCAGTATTTT. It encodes CASSESPGAGVGDTQYF.

CDR3 bases: TGTGCCACTTCTAGCGGGAGCGCAGATACGCAGTATTTT. Its protein product is CATSSGSADTQYF. The chain employs TRBV6-5 and TRBJ2-3, with TRBD2 matching over 10 bases. V was pared by 10 bases and J by 4 bases, with 5 bases of the junction left unmatched. The CDR3 totals 13 residues. Germline V gene sequence: CDR1 MNHEY, CDR2 SVGAGI.

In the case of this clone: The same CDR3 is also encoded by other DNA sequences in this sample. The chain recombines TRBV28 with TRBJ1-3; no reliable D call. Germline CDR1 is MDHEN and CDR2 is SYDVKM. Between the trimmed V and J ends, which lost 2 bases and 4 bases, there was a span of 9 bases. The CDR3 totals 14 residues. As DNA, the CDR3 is TGTGCCAGCAGTTTAGGTGCATCCGGAAACACCATATATTTT. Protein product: CASSLGASGNTIYF.

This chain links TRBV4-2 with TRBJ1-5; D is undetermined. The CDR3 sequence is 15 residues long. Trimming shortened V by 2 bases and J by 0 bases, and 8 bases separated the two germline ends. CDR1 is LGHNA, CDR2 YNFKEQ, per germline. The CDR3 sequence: CASSQPAPSNQPQHF. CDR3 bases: TGTGCCAGCAGCCAACCCGCGCCTAGCAATCAGCCCCAGCATTTT.

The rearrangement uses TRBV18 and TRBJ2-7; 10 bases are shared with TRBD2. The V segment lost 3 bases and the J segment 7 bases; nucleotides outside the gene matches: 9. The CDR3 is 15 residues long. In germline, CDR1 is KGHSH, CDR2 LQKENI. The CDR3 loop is CASSPELAGEREQYF. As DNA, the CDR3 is TGTGCCAGCTCACCCGAGCTAGCGGGAGAGCGAGAGCAGTACTTC.

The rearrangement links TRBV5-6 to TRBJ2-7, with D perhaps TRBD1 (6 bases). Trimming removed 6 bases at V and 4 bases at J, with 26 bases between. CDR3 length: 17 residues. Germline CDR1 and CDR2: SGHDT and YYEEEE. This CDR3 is CASTLTPRAGVYYEQYF. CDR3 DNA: TGTGCCAGCACTCTTACTCCGAGGGCAGGGGTCTATTACGAGCAGTACTTC.

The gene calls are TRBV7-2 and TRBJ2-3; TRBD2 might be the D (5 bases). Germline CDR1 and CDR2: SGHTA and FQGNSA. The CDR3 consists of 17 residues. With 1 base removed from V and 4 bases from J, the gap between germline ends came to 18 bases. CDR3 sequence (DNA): TGTGCCAGCAGCTTAGGTCCAATGCGGTCCGGGGCAGATACGCAGTATTTT. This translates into CASSLGPMRSGADTQYF.

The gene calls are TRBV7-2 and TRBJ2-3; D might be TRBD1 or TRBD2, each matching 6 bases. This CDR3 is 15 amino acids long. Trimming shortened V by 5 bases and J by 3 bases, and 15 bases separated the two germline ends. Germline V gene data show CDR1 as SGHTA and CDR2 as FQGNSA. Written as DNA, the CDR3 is TGTGCCAGCAGCCCGGTCGGGGGCTGGACAGATACGCAGTATTTT. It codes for CASSPVGGWTDTQYF.

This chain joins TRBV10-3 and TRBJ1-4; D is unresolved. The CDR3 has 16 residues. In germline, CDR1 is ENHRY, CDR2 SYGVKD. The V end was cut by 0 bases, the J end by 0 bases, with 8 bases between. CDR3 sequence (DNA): TGTGCCATCAGTGAGTCAGGCGGAACAACTAATGAAAAACTGTTTTTT. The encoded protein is CAISESGGTTNEKLFF.

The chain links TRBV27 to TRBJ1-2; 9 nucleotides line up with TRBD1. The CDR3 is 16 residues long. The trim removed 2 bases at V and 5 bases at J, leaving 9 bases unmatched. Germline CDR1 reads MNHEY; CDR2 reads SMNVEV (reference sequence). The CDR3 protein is CASSLGRQGVIYGYTF. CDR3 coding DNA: TGTGCCAGCAGTTTAGGACGACAGGGGGTAATATATGGCTACACCTTC.

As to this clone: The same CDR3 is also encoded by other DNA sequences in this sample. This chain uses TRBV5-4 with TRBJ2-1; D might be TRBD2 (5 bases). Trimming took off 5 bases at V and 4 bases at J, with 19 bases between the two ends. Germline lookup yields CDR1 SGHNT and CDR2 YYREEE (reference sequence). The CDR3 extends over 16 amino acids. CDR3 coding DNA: TGTGCCAGCAGTTTAGAGGGAGCGTCAAGTTACAATGAGCAGTTCTTC. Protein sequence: CASSLEGASSYNEQFF.

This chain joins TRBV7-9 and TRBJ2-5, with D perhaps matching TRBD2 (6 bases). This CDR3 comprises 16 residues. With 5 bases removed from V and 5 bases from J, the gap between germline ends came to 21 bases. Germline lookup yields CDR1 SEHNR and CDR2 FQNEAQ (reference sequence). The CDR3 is CASSPTGLPRWETQYF. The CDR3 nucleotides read TGTGCCAGCAGCCCGACGGGACTCCCTCGGTGGGAGACCCAGTACTTC.

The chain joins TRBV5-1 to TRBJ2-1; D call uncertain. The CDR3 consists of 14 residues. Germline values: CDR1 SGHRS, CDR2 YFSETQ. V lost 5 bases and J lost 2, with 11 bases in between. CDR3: CASSWGSPYNEQFF. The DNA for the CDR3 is TGCGCCAGCAGTTGGGGTTCCCCCTACAATGAGCAGTTCTTC.

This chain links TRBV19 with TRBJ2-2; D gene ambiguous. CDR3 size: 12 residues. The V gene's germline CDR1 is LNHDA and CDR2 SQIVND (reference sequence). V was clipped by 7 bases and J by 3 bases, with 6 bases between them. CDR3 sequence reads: CASTNYTGELFF. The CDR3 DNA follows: TGTGCCAGTACCAACTACACCGGGGAGCTGTTTTTT. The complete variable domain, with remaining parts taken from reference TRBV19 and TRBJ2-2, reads DGGITQSPKYLFRKEGQNVTLSCEQNLNHDAMYWYRQDPGQGLRLIYYSQIVNDFQKGDIAEGYSVSREKKESFPLTVTSAQKNPTAFYLCASTNYTGELFFGEGSRLTVL.

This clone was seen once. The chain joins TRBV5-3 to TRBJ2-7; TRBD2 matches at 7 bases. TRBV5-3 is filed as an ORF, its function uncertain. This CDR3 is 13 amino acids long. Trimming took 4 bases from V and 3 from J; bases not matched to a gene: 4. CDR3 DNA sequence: TGTGCCAGAAGCCTTCTAGCGGACTACGAGCAGTACTTC. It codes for CARSLLADYEQYF.

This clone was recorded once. The CDR3 is CASSLATGTATGELFF. DNA for the CDR3: TGCGCCAGCAGCTTGGCCACCGGGACCGCCACCGGGGAGCTGTTTTTT. V and J are TRBV5-1 and TRBJ2-2; D might be TRBD1 or TRBD2, each matching 5 bases. Germline CDR1 is SGHRS and CDR2 is YFSETQ. This CDR3 spans 16 amino acids. Trimming took 0 bases from V and 4 from J, leaving 13 bases between them.

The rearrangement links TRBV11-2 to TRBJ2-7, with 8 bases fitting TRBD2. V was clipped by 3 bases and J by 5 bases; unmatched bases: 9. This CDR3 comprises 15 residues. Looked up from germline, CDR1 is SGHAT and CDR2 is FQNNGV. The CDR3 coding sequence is TGTGCCAGCAGCTTCATGTTGCGGGGGGAGCACGAGCAGTACTTC. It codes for CASSFMLRGEHEQYF.

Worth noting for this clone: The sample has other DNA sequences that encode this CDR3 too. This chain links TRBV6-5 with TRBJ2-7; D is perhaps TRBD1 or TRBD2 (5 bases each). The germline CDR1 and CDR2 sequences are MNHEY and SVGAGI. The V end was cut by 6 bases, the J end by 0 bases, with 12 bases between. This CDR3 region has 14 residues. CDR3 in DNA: TGTGCCAGCAGCGGGACGGCGAGCTCCTACGAGCAGTACTTC. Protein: CASSGTASSYEQYF.

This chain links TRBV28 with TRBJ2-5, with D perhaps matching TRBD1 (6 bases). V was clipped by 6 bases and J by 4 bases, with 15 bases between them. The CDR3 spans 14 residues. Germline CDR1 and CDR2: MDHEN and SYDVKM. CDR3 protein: CASSLTGNVETQYF. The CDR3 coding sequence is TGTGCCAGCAGCCTAACAGGGAATGTAGAGACCCAGTACTTC.

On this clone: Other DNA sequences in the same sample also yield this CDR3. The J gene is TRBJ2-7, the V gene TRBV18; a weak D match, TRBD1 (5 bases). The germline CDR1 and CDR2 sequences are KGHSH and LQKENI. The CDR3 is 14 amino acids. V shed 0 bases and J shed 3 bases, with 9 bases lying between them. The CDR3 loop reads CASSPPGQGYEQYF. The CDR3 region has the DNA TGTGCCAGCTCACCACCGGGGCAGGGCTACGAGCAGTACTTC.

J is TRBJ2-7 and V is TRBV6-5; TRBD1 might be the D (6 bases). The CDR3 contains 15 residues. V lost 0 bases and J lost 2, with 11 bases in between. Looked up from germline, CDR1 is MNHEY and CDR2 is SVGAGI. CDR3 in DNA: TGTGCCAGCAGTTACTCATCAGGACAGCCCTACGAGCAGTACTTC. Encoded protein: CASSYSSGQPYEQYF.

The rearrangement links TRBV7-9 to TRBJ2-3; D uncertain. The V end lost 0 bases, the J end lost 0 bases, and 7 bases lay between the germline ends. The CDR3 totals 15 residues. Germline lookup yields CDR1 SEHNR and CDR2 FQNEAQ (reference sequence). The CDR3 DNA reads TGTGCCAGCAGCTTAGCGCAACCCAGCACAGATACGCAGTATTTT. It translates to CASSLAQPSTDTQYF. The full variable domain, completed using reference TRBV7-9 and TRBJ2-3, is DTGVSQNPRHKITKRGQNVTFRCDPISEHNRLYWYRQTLGQGPEFLTYFQNEAQLEKSRLLSDRFSAERPKGSFSTLEIQRTEQGDSAMYLCASSLAQPSTDTQYFGPGTRLTVL.

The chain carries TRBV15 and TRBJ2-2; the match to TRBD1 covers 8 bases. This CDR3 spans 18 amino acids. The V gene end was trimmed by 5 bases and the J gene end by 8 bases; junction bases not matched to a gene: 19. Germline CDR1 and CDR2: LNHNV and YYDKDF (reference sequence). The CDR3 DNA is TGTGCCACCAGCGGGCCTCCGGACAGGGTCGTAATTGGGGGGGAGCTGTTTTTT. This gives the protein CATSGPPDRVVIGGELFF.

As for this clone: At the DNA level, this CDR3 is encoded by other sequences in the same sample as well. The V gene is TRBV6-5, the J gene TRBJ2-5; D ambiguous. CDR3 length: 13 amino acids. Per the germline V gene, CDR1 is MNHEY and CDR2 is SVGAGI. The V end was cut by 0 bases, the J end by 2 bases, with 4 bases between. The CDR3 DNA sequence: TGTGCCAGCAGTTACTCCGGTCAAGAGACCCAGTACTTC. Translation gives CASSYSGQETQYF.